This T cell receptor (beta chain) emerged from a study of cytomegalovirus exposure and HLA in healthy donors. TCRdb keeps only in-frame clones here, not all; method: immunoSEQ multiplex PCR. The sample records approximately 160,000 clones, 75% to 90% being singletons. Remarks on this clone: Its antigen is unidentified.

Study results and caveats: A subsequent analysis found that TCR clusters from the first cohort also tended to co-occur in the roughly 120 validation repertoires, with approximately 95% of cluster scores above 0. Investigators reported fewer than 200 TCR beta chains as tied to cytomegalovirus.

The TCR originated in a woman aged 18-35 years in good health and CMV-seronegative. The specimen sequenced was PBMCs.

The CDR3 DNA follows: TGCGCCAGCAGCCTGTACCCAGGGGCTGCAAACTACGAGCAGTACTTC. The encoded protein is CASSLYPGAANYEQYF. The chain links TRBV4-1 to TRBJ2-7; possible D gene TRBD1, 6 bases. The V gene's germline CDR1 is MGHRA and CDR2 YSYEKL. The CDR3 loop spans 16 amino acids. V lost 4 bases and J lost 3, with 19 bases in between.